This T cell receptor (beta chain) comes out of a study of blood T cell repertoires in COVID-19. Across the whole study: COVID-19 samples collected from the United States, Italy and Spain covered acute and convalescent phases.

This clone was found once. In the original processing: How many nucleated cells were present was estimated from reference gene primer amplification. The assay was immunoSEQ multiplex PCR, and TCRdb's table has in-frame clones only and misses some. For V, J and clone size, that table is used; D and trimming come from the DNA. This sample carries roughly 230,000 clones, about four fifths of them seen once, and the ten largest clones take approximately 3.1%. The study recruited people aged about 18 to 95 years across approximately 24 US areas. Cohort 3 recovery required two negative PCRs, clearance, or symptom resolution. V lost 7 bases, J lost 6 bases, and 6 bases stayed unmatched. The CDR3 runs to 13 residues.

The TCR originated in an older woman who had recovered from COVID-19. Sequencing was done on a sample of PBMCs or T cells enriched from blood (not recorded which). This rearrangement joins TRBV12-3 or TRBV12-4 to TRBJ2-5; 9 positions agree with TRBD2. The CDR3 DNA reads TGTGCCAGCACCCTAGCGGGGATAAAGACCCAGTACTTC. As protein: CASTLAGIKTQYF.